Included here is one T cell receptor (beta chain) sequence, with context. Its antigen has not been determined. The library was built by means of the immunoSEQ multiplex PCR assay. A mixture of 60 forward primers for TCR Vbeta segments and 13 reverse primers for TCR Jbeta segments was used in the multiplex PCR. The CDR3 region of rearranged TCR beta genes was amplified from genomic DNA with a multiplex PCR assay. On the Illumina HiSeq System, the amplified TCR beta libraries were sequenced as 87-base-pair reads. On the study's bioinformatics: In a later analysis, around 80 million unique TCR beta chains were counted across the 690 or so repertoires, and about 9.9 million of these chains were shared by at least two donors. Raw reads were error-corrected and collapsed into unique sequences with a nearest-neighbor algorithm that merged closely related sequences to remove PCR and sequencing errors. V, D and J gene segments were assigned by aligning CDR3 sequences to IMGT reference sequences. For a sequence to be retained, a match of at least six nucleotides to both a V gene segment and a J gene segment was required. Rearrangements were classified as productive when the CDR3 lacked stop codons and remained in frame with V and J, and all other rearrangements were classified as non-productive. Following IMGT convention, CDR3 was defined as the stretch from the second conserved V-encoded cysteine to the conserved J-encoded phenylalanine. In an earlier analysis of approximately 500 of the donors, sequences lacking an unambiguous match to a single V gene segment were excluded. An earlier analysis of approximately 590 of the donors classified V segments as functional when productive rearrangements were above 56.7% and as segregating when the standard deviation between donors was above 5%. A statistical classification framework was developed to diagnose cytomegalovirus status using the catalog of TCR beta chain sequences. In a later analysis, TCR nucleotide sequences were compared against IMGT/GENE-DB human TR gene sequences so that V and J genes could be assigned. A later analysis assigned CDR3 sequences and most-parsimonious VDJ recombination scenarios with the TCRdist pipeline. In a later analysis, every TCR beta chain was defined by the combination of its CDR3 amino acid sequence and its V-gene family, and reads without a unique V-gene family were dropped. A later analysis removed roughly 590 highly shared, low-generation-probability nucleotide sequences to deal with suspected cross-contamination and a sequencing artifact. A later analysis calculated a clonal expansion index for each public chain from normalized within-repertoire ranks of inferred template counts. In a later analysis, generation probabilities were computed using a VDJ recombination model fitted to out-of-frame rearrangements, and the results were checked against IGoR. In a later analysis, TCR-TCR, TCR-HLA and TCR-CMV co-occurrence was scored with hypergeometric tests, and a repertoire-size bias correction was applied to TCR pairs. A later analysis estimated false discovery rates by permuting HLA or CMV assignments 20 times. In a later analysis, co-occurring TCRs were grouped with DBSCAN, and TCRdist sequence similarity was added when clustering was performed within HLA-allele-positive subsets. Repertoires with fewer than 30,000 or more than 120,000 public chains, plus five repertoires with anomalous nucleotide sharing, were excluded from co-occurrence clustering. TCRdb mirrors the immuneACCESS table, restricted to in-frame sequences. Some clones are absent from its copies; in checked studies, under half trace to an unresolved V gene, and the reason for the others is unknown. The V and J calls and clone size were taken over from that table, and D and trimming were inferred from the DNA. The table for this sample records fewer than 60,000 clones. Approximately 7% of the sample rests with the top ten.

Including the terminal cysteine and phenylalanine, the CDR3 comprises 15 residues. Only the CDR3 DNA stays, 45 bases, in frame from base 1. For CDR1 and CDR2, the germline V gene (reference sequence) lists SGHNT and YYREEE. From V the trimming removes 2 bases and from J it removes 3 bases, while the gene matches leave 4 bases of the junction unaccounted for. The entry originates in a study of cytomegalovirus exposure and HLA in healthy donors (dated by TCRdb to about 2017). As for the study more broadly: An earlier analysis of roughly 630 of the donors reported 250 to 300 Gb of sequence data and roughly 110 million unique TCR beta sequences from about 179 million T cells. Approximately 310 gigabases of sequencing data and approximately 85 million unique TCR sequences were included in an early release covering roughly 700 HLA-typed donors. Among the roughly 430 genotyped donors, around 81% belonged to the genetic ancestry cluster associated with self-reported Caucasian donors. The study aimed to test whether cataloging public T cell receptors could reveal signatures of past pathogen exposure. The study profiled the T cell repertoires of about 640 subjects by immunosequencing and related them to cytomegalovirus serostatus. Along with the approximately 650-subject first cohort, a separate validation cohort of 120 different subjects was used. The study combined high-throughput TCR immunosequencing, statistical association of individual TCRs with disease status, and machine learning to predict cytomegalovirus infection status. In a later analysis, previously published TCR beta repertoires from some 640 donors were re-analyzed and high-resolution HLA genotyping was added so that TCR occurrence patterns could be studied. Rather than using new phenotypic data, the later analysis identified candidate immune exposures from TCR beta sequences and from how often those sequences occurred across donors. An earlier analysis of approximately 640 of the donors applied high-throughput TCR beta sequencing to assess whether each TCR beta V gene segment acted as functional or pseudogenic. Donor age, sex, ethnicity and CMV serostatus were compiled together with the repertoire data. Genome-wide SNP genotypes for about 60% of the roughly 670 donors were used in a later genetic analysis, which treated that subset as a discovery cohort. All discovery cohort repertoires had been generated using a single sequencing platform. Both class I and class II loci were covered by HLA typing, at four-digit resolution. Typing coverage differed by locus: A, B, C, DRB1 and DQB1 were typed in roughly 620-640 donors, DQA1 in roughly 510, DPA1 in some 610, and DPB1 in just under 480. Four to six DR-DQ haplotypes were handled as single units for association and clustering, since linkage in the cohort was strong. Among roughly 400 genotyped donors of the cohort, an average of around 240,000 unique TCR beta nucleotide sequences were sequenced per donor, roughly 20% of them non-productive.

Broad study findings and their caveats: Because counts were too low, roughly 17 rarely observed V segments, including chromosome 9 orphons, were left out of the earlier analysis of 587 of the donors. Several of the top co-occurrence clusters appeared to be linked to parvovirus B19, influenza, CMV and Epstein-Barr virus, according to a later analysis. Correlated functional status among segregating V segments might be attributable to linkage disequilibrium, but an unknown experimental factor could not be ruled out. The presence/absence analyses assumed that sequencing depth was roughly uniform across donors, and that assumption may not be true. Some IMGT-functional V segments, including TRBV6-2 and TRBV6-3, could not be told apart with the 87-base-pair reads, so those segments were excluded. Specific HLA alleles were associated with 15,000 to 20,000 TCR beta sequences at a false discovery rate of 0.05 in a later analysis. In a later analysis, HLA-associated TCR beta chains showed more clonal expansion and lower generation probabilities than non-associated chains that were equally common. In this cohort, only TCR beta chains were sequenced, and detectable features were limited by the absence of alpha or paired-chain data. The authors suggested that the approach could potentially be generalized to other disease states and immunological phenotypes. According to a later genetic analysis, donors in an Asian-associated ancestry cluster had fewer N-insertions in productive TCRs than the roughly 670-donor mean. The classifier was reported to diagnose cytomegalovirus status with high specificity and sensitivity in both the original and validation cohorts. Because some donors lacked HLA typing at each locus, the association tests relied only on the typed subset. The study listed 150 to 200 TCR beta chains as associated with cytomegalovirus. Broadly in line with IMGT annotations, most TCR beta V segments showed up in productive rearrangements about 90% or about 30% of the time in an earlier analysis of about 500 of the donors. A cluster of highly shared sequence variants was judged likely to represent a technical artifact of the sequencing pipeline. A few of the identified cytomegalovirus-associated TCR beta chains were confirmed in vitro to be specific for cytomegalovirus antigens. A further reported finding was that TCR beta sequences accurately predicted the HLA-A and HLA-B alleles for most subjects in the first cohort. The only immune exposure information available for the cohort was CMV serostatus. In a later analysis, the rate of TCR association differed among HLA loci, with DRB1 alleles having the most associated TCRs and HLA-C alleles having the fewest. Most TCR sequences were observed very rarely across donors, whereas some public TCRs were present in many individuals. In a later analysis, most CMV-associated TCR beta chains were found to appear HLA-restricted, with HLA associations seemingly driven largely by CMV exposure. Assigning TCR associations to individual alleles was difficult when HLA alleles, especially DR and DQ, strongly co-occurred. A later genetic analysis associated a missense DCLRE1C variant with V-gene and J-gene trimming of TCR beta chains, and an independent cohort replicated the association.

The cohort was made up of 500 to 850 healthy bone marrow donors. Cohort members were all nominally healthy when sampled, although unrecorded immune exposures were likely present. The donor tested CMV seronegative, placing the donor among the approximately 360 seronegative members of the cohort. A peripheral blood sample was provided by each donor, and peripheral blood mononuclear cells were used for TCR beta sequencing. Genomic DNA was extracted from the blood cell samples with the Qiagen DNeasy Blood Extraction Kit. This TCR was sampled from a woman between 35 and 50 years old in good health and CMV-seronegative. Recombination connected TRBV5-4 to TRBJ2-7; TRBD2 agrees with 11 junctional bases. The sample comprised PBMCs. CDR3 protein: CASSLGGLAGYEQYF. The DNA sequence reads TGTGCCAGCAGCTTAGGAGGACTAGCGGGCTACGAGCAGTACTTC.